Shown below are 8 T cell receptor beta chains from a single sample sequenced in a study of blood T cells in healthy people across ages. Primed by a sample-barcoded 5' primer and a J-beta primer mix, a second PCR proceeded for about 6 to 12 cycles. TCRdb re-analysed the 5' RACE reads in MiXCR, keeping a single row per CDR3 protein. The repertoire holds 1.5 million to 2 million distinct CDR3 sequences, with 25% to 30% as singletons. Source material: blood. The receptors shown here come from a woman aged 30 to 39 in good health.

In regard to this clonotype: This could be a read error, since a much larger clone is one nucleotide away. The chain links TRBV7-9 to TRBJ2-3; D possibly uses TRBD1 or TRBD2 (5 bases each). This CDR3 comprises 14 residues. Germline-derived CDR1 and CDR2 are SEHNR and FQNEAQ (reference sequence). CDR3 amino acids: CANSLAVGPVTQYF. Written as DNA, the CDR3 is TGTGCCAACAGCTTAGCAGTGGGACCGGTTACGCAGTATTTT.

This rearrangement joins TRBV5-4 to TRBJ2-4; 10 nucleotides match TRBD2. V lost 2 bases, J lost 13 bases, and 12 bases stayed unmatched. Germline CDR1 and CDR2: SGHNT and YYREEE (reference sequence). The CDR3 totals 15 residues. The CDR3 is CASSFGTSVYNEQYF. As DNA, the CDR3 is TGTGCCAGCAGCTTTGGGACTAGCGTTTACAATGAGCAGTACTTC.

This clonotype was detected a few times. This chain connects TRBV7-9 to TRBJ1-2; maybe TRBD1 (5 bases). V lost 9 bases, J lost 7 bases, and 15 bases lay in between. This CDR3 is built from 12 residues. CDR1 and CDR2 from the germline V gene are SEHNR and FQNEAQ (reference sequence). The CDR3 DNA follows: TGTGCCAGTCTCAGGGCCCTCGGTGGCTACACCTTC. Its translation: CASLRALGGYTF.

V and J are TRBV11-2 and TRBJ2-1; TRBD2 is a possible D gene (6 bases). V was pared by 5 bases and J by 5 bases, with 22 bases between. The CDR3 is 17 amino acids. From germline, CDR1 is SGHAT and CDR2 FQNNGV. In nucleotides, the CDR3 is TGTGCCAGCAGCCGCCGCGGGGCGCAACCTCCCAACAATGAGCAGTTCTTC. Residues: CASSRRGAQPPNNEQFF.

The DNA of the CDR3 is TGTGCCAGCACCCTGTGGGGCACCGGGGAGCTGTTTTTT. Encoded protein: CASTLWGTGELFF. The chain joins TRBV27 to TRBJ2-2; D is undetermined. Germline loops: CDR1 MNHEY, CDR2 SMNVEV (reference sequence). The CDR3 loop spans 13 amino acids. Trimming stripped 7 bases from V and 4 bases from J, with 10 bases between.

This clonotype occurred many times. V and J are TRBV10-3 and TRBJ2-6; TRBD1 agrees at 8 bases. Germline loops: CDR1 ENHRY, CDR2 SYGVKD. The CDR3 has 19 amino acids. Unmatched junction bases numbered 13, after V lost 6 bases and J lost 0 bases. CDR3 sequence reads: CAISPTGVGETSGANVLTF. In nucleotides, the CDR3 is TGTGCCATCAGCCCGACAGGGGTAGGGGAGACCTCTGGGGCCAACGTCCTGACTTTC.

The chain recombines TRBV29-1 with TRBJ2-5; D is perhaps TRBD1 or TRBD2 (7 bases each). CDR1 is SQVTM and CDR2 is ANQGSEA in the germline V gene. There are 16 residues in the CDR3. The V gene lost 4 bases and the J gene lost 1 base, with 19 bases spanning the gap. The CDR3 coding sequence is TGCAGCGTTGGTTTGACAGGGAAGCGGGGCCAAGAGACCCAGTACTTC. Its translation is CSVGLTGKRGQETQYF.

The chain combines TRBV2 with TRBJ2-7, with D perhaps TRBD1 or TRBD2 (5 bases each). The V gene lost 4 bases and the J gene lost 1 base, with 11 bases spanning the gap. Germline CDR1 is SNHLY and CDR2 is FYNNEI. This CDR3 contains 14 residues. The DNA for the CDR3 is TGTGCCAGCAGTGGGGGGACCCAATCCTACGAGCAGTACTTC. It encodes CASSGGTQSYEQYF.